Presented here are 24 T cell receptor beta chains from one specimen sequenced in a study of low-dose radiotherapy and immunotherapy resistance in tumors. Primers targeting TRAV and TRBV primed first-strand cDNA, covering alpha and beta chains. A constant-region primer paired with the V-primer adapter amplified TCRs over about 20 PCR cycles. TCRdb used MiXCR to reprocess the reads, holding one entry per CDR3 protein. The sample includes approximately 100,000 distinct CDR3 sequences, 20% to 25% of them seen just once. Time point indicated: after trial treatment. Treatment in this sample: LDRT plus nivolumab, ipilimumab, low-dose cyclophosphamide and aspirin (RACIN trial). The sequences come from PBMCs, collected after low-dose radiotherapy plus immunotherapy. The receptors here all came from a male donor with prostate cancer.

This clonotype has just one count. This chain uses TRBV7-8 with TRBJ2-1; 12 bases are a match to TRBD2. This CDR3 is 16 amino acids long. V lost 11 bases, J lost 8 bases, and 16 bases stayed unmatched. In germline, CDR1 is SGHVS, CDR2 FQNEAQ. In DNA form, the CDR3 reads TGTGCCGTCAGCTTACCTAGCGGGGGGGGCGTGGATGAGCAGTTCTTC. Its translation: CAVSLPSGGGVDEQFF.

Many counts were recorded for this clonotype. The chain uses TRBV20-1 and TRBJ2-5, with 11 bases identical to TRBD2. The CDR3 spans 16 residues. Germline V gene data show CDR1 as DFQATT and CDR2 as SNEGSKA (reference sequence). After removal of 0 bases from V and 5 bases from J, the junction contained 8 bases not matched to a gene. The CDR3 spells CSARDIASGGFETQYF. CDR3 DNA sequence: TGCAGTGCTAGAGATATAGCTAGCGGGGGGTTTGAGACCCAGTACTTC.

This clonotype was picked up many times. At one end, the junction sequence differs from germline, possibly due to a read error. The V gene is TRBV7-7, the J gene TRBJ2-1; no clear D. The CDR3 is 15 residues long. The germline CDR1 and CDR2 sequences are SSHAT and FNYEAQ (reference sequence). The CDR3 sequence: CASSPGLAIGNEQFF. CDR3 DNA sequence: TGTGCTAGCAGCCCCGGGTTGGCTATTGGCAATGAGCAGTTCTTC.

This clonotype showed up just a few times. The rearrangement uses TRBV7-6 and TRBJ2-7; perhaps TRBD2 as D (5 bases). In germline, CDR1 is SGHVS, CDR2 FNYEAQ. This CDR3 spans 12 amino acids. V dropped 5 bases and J dropped 5 bases, with 10 bases sitting between them. This chain's CDR3 is CASSVRGNEQYF. The DNA of the CDR3 is TGTGCCAGCAGCGTCCGGGGAAACGAGCAGTACTTC. Drawing the rest from reference TRBV7-6 and TRBJ2-7, the complete variable domain is GAGVSQSPRYKVTKRGQDVALRCDPISGHVSLYWYRQALGQGPEFLTYFNYEAQQDKSGLPNDRFSAERPEGSISTLTIQRTEQRDSAMYRCASSVRGNEQYFGPGTRLTVT.

This clonotype appeared many times. The V and J genes are TRBV6-6 and TRBJ2-7; D tentatively fits TRBD1 or TRBD2 (5 bases each). Germline V gives CDR1 MNHNY, CDR2 SVGAGI (reference sequence). Between the trimmed V and J ends, which lost 6 bases and 0 bases, there was a span of 12 bases. This CDR3 spans 14 amino acids. The chain's CDR3 is CASRGEKSSYEQYF. CDR3 sequence (DNA): TGTGCCAGCAGGGGGGAAAAGAGCTCCTACGAGCAGTACTTC.

In this sample, this clonotype turned up once. This chain joins TRBV7-2 and TRBJ2-5; a possible D gene is TRBD2 (6 bases). Per germline, CDR1 SGHTA and CDR2 FQGNSA. The V gene lost 5 bases and the J gene lost 5 bases, with 15 bases spanning the gap. This CDR3 has 14 amino acids. CDR3 nucleotides: TGTGCCAGCAGCCTGAGAAGAGGAGGGGAGACCCAGTACTTC. Translation gives CASSLRRGGETQYF.

V is TRBV5-6 and J is TRBJ1-2; 7 bases agree with TRBD1. In germline, CDR1 is SGHDT, CDR2 YYEEEE. The CDR3 consists of 13 residues. V lost 4 bases, J lost 8 bases, and 8 bases stayed unmatched. The DNA for the CDR3 is TGTGCCAGCAGCCTCAGACAGGGTGACGGCTACACCTTC. Protein: CASSLRQGDGYTF.

This clonotype is deemed medium-sized. The chain joins TRBV10-3 to TRBJ2-7; D is possibly TRBD1 (6 bases). Germline V lookup: CDR1 ENHRY, CDR2 SYGVKD. V lost 3 bases, J lost 4 bases, and 13 bases lay in between. The CDR3 runs to 14 residues. This CDR3 reads CAISETGIGYEQYF. In DNA form, the CDR3 reads TGTGCCATCAGTGAAACAGGGATCGGATACGAGCAGTACTTC.

There are many counts of this clonotype. The J gene is TRBJ2-5, the V gene TRBV2, with 9 bases that match TRBD2. Trimming cost V 5 bases and J 1 base; bases outside gene matches: 5. This CDR3 is built from 15 residues. Germline values: CDR1 SNHLY, CDR2 FYNNEI. In nucleotides, the CDR3 is TGTGCCAGCAGTCGGACTAGCGCCCGCCAAGAGACCCAGTACTTC. Its protein product is CASSRTSARQETQYF.

This clonotype was counted ten times or more. The chain carries TRBV2 and TRBJ2-4; a weak D match, TRBD2 (5 bases). This CDR3 has 15 residues. V lost 4 bases and J lost 4, with 14 bases in between. Germline-derived CDR1 and CDR2 are SNHLY and FYNNEI. This CDR3 is CASSARWELKNIQYF. CDR3 nucleotides: TGTGCCAGCAGTGCGAGGTGGGAGCTAAAAAACATTCAGTACTTC.

The table lists this clonotype with many counts. V is TRBV7-8 and J is TRBJ2-2; the match to TRBD1 covers 7 bases. The CDR3 is made up of 16 amino acids. Trimming took 5 bases from V and 1 from J; bases not matched to a gene: 7. In germline, CDR1 is SGHVS, CDR2 FQNEAQ. CDR3 amino acids: CASSAPGQMNTGELFF. CDR3 nucleotide sequence: TGTGCCAGCAGCGCTCCGGGACAGATGAACACCGGGGAGCTGTTTTTT.

This sequence joins TRBV11-2 and TRBJ2-5, with 8 nucleotides matching TRBD1. V trimming: 3 bases; J trimming: 6 bases; junction bases outside the gene matches: 9. The CDR3 totals 15 residues. Germline V gene sequence: CDR1 SGHAT, CDR2 FQNNGV. This CDR3 reads CASSFPGQVQKTQYF. Written as DNA, the CDR3 is TGTGCCAGCAGCTTCCCGGGACAGGTACAAAAGACCCAGTACTTC.

This clonotype was seen many times. This chain uses TRBV2 with TRBJ2-7; 8 bases fit TRBD1. V shed 1 base and J 6 bases; nucleotides not matched to a gene: 2. CDR1 SNHLY and CDR2 FYNNEI come from the germline V gene. This CDR3 has 13 amino acids. In DNA, the CDR3 is TGTGCCAGCAGTGAAGGGACAGGGCGCGAGCAGTACTTC. As protein: CASSEGTGREQYF.

This clonotype was observed many times. V gene TRBV5-1 combines with J gene TRBJ1-4; D unclear. This CDR3 spans 15 amino acids. V was clipped by 4 bases and J by 5 bases, with 15 bases between them. Germline loops: CDR1 SGHRS, CDR2 YFSETQ. CDR3 in DNA: TGCGCCAGCAGCCCCGAGTCTCCGGCAAATGAAAAACTGTTTTTT. This translates into CASSPESPANEKLFF.

The CDR3 nucleotides are TGTGCCAGCAGTTTCAGGGGAGGGTACAATGAGCAGTTCTTC. The encoded protein is CASSFRGGYNEQFF. The gene calls are TRBV28 and TRBJ2-1; D might be TRBD2 (7 bases). V was trimmed by 3 bases and J by 4 bases, leaving 10 bases between them. From germline, CDR1 is MDHEN and CDR2 SYDVKM. This CDR3 region has 14 residues.

This clonotype has only a few counts. V and J are TRBV27 and TRBJ2-7; perhaps TRBD1 as D (5 bases). This CDR3 spans 13 amino acids. CDR1 is MNHEY and CDR2 is SMNVEV in the germline V gene (reference sequence). V lost 7 bases and J lost 2, with 12 bases in between. CDR3 amino acids: CASKGAGTYEQYF. As DNA, the CDR3 is TGTGCCAGCAAAGGGGCAGGAACCTACGAGCAGTACTTC.

This clonotype appeared a few times. One base away lies a much larger clone, so this may be a sequencing read error. CDR3 sequence reads: CASGLSGGSNQPQHF. The CDR3 region has the DNA TGTGCCAGCGGCCTTTCAGGGGGGAGCAATCAGCCCCAGCATTTT. This sequence joins TRBV7-2 and TRBJ1-5, with 7 bases fitting TRBD1. CDR1 SGHTA and CDR2 FQGNSA come from the germline V gene. With 8 bases clipped from V and 1 base from J, the junction kept 8 bases outside the gene matches. This CDR3 comprises 15 residues.

This clonotype was seen many times. V is TRBV3-1 and J is TRBJ1-3; D is uncertain. Looked up from germline, CDR1 is LGHDT and CDR2 is YNNKEL (reference sequence). This CDR3 spans 16 amino acids. V gave up 4 bases and J gave up 0 bases, with 13 bases separating them. The CDR3 DNA reads as TGTGCCAGCAGCCGATCCGGACGGAGCTCTGGAAACACCATATATTTT. This codes for CASSRSGRSSGNTIYF. The full variable domain, rest sourced from reference TRBV3-1 and TRBJ1-3, is DTAVSQTPKYLVTQMGNDKSIKCEQNLGHDTMYWYKQDSKKFLKIMFSYNNKELIINETVPNRFSPKSPDKAHLNLHINSLELGDSAVYFCASSRSGRSSGNTIYFGEGSWLTVV.

This clonotype has ten or more counts. V gene TRBV12-5 combines with J gene TRBJ1-1; D gene unclear. The germline V and J ends were trimmed by 1 base and 1 base, with 10 bases remaining between them. The length of the CDR3 is 15 residues. Germline CDR1 and CDR2: LGHNT and FRNRAP. In DNA form, the CDR3 reads TGTGCTAGTGGTTTGGGAGTGATTGGGAACACTGAAGCTTTCTTT. Translation gives CASGLGVIGNTEAFF.

The chain uses TRBV20-1 and TRBJ1-1; TRBD1 aligns across 7 bases. The germline gives CDR1 DFQATT, CDR2 SNEGSKA (reference sequence). The ends lost 1 base at V and 3 bases at J; junction bases unmatched: 5. The CDR3 totals 14 residues. The CDR3 loop is CSARGGGGYTEAFF. DNA of the CDR3: TGCAGTGCTAGAGGAGGAGGGGGCTACACTGAAGCTTTCTTT.

At least ten counts were recorded for this clonotype. J is TRBJ2-3 and V is TRBV2; no clear D. The CDR3 is 13 amino acids. The germline V gene encodes CDR1 SNHLY and CDR2 FYNNEI. V lost 6 bases to trimming and J lost 1 base, with 8 bases between them. The CDR3 loop reads CASSALGTDTQYF. CDR3 DNA sequence: TGTGCCAGCAGCGCCCTCGGCACAGATACGCAGTATTTT.

This clonotype was recorded a few times. V and J are TRBV9 and TRBJ2-1, with 10 positions matching TRBD2. The CDR3 has 18 residues. V was clipped by 3 bases and J by 10 bases; unmatched bases: 19. The germline V gene has CDR1 SGDLS and CDR2 YYNGEE. In DNA, the CDR3 is TGTGCCAGCAGCGAAGCTCCCCAGGGGCTGAGCGGGGGGGCCGAGCAGTTCTTC. Protein: CASSEAPQGLSGGAEQFF. The variable domain in full, completed from reference TRBV9 and TRBJ2-1, reads DSGVTQTPKHLITATGQRVTLRCSPRSGDLSVYWYQQSLDQGLQFLIQYYNGEERAKGNILERFSAQQFPDLHSELNLSSLELGDSALYFCASSEAPQGLSGGAEQFFGPGTRLTVL.

In the case of this clonotype: A far larger clone is just one base off, so this is likely a read error. The CDR3 DNA sequence: TGTGCCAGCGCCCCCGGGACAGGGGGCTCTGGTCAGCCCCAGCATTTT. As protein: CASAPGTGGSGQPQHF. The J gene is TRBJ1-5, the V gene TRBV6-1; 12 positions match TRBD1. The V gene's germline CDR1 is MNHNS and CDR2 SASEGT. The length of the CDR3 is 16 residues. V shed 8 bases and J 6 bases; nucleotides not matched to a gene: 11.

This clonotype was observed many times. The CDR3 DNA follows: TGTGCCAGCTCACCTTCGGGGGGACAGAACTACGAGCAGTACTTC. Its protein is CASSPSGGQNYEQYF. The J gene is TRBJ2-7, the V gene TRBV18; TRBD1 or TRBD2 may be the D gene (7 bases each). The germline V gene has CDR1 KGHSH and CDR2 LQKENI. Trimming removed 3 bases from V and 3 bases from J, with 15 bases in between. The CDR3 runs 15 residues.